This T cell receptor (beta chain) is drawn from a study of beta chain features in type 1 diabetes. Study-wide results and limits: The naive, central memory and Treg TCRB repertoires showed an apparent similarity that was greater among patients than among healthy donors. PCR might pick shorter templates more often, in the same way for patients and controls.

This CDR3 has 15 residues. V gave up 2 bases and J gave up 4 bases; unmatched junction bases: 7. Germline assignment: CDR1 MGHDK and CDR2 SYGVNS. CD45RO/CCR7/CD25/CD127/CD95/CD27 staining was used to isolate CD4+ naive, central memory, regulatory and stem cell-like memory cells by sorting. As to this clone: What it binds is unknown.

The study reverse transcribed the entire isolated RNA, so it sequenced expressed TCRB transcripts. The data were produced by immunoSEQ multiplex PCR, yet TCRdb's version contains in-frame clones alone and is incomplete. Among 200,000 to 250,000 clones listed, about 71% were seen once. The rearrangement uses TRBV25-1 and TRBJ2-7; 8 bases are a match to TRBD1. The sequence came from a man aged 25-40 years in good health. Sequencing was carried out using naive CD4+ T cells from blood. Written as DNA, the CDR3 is TGTGCCAGCAGTGAAATACAGGGGGGAAAGTACGAGCAGTACTTC. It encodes CASSEIQGGKYEQYF.